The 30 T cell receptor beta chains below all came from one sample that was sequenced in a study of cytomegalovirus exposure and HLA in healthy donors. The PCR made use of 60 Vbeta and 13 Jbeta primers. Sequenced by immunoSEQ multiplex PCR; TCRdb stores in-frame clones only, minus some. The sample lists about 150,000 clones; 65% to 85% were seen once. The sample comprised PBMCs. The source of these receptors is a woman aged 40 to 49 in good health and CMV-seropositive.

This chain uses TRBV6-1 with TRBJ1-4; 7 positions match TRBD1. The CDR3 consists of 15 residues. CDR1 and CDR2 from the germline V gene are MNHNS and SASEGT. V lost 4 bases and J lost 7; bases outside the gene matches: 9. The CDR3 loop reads CASSVSTGIFEKLFF. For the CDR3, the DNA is TGTGCCAGCAGTGTCTCGACAGGGATCTTTGAAAAACTGTTTTTT.

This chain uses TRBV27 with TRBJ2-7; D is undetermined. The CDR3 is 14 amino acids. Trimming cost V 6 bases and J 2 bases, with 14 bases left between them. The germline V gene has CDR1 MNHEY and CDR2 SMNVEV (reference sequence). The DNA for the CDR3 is TGTGCCAGCAGCCCCACGGGTCTTACCTACGAGCAGTACTTC. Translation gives CASSPTGLTYEQYF.

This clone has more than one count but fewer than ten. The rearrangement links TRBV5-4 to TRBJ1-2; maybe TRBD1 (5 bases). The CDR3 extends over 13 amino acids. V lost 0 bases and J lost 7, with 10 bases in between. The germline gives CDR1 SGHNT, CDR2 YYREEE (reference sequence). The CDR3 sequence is CASSLDQGGGYTF. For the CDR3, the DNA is TGTGCCAGCAGCTTGGATCAGGGAGGTGGCTACACCTTC. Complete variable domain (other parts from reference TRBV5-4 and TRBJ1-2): ETGVTQSPTHLIKTRGQQVTLRCSSQSGHNTVSWYQQALGQGPQFIFQYYREEENGRGNFPPRFSGLQFPNYSSELNVNALELDDSALYLCASSLDQGGGYTFGSGTRLTVV.

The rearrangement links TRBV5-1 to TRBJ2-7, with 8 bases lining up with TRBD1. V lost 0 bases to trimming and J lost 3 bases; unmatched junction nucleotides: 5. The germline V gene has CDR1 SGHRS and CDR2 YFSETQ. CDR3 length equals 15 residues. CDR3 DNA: TGCGCCAGCAGCTTGGTGCAGGGGGCGAGCTACGAGCAGTACTTC. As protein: CASSLVQGASYEQYF. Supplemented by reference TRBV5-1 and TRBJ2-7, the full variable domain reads KAGVTQTPRYLIKTRGQQVTLSCSPISGHRSVSWYQQTPGQGLQFLFEYFSETQRNKGNFPGRFSGRQFSNSRSEMNVSTLELGDSALYLCASSLVQGASYEQYFGPGTRLTVT.

In DNA, the CDR3 is TGTGCCATCAGAGGACAAAACACTGAAGCTTTCTTT. Its translation is CAIRGQNTEAFF. The chain links TRBV10-3 to TRBJ1-1, with a possible D match to TRBD1 (5 bases). The germline V gene encodes CDR1 ENHRY and CDR2 SYGVKD. This CDR3 spans 12 amino acids. V dropped 6 bases and J dropped 2 bases, with 7 bases sitting between them.

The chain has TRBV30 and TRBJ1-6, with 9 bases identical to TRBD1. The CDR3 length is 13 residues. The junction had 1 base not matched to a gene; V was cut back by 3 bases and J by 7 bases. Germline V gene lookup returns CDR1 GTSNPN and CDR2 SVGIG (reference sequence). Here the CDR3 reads CAWRGQGNSPLHF. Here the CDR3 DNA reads TGTGCCTGGAGGGGACAGGGCAATTCACCCCTCCACTTT.

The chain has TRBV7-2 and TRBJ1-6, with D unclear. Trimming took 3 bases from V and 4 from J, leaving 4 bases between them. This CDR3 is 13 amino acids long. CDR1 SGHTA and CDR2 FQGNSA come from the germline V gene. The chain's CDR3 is CASSFSYNSPLHF. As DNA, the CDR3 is TGTGCCAGCAGCTTCAGTTATAATTCACCCCTCCACTTT.

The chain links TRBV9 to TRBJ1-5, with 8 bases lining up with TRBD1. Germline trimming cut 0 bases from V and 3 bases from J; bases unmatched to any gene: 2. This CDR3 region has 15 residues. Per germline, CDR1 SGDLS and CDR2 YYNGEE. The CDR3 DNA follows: TGTGCCAGCAGCGTAGGGACAGGGCCCAATCAGCCCCAGCATTTT. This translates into CASSVGTGPNQPQHF.

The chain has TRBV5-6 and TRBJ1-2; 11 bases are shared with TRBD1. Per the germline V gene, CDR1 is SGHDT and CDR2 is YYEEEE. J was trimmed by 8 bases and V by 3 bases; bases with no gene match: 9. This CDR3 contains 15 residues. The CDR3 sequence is CASSSPRTGGGGYTF. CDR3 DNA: TGTGCCAGCAGCTCTCCCAGGACAGGGGGCGGGGGCTACACCTTC.

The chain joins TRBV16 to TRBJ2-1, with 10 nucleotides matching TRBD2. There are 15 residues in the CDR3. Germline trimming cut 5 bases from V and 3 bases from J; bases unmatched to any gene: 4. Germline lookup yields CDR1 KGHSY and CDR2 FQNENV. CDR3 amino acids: CASSSQRGGYNEQFF. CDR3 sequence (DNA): TGTGCCAGCAGCTCCCAGCGGGGGGGCTACAATGAGCAGTTCTTC.

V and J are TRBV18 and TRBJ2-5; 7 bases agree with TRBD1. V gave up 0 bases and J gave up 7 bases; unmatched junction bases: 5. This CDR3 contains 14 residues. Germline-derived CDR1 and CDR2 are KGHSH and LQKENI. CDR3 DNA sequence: TGTGCCAGCTCACCACCGGGACAGATAGGGACCCAGTACTTC. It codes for CASSPPGQIGTQYF.

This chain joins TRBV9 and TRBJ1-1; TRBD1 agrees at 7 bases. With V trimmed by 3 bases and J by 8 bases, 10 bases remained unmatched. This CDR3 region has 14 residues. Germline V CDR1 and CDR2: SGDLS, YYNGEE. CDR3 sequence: CASSARGLVSEAFF. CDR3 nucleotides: TGTGCCAGCAGCGCCAGGGGGTTAGTTTCAGAAGCTTTCTTT.

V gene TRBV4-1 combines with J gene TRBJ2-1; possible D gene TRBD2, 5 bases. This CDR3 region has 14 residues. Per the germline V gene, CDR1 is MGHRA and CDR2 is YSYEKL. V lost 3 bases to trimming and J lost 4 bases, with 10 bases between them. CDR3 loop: CASSQGEGYNEQFF. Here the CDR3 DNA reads TGCGCCAGCAGCCAGGGAGAAGGGTACAATGAGCAGTTCTTC.

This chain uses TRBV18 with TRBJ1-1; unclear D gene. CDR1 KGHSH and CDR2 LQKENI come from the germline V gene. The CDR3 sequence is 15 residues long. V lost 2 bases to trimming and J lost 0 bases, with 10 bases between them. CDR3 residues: CASSPYMGVNTEAFF. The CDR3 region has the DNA TGTGCCAGCTCACCATATATGGGAGTGAACACTGAAGCTTTCTTT.

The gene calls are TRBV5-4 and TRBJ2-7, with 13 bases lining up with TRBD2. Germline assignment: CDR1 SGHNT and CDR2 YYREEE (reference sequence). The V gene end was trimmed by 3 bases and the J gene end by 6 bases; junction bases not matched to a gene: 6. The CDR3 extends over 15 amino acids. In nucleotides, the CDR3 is TGTGCCAGCAGCTCCAAGAGGACTAGCGGGGGCGAGCAGTACTTC. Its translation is CASSSKRTSGGEQYF.

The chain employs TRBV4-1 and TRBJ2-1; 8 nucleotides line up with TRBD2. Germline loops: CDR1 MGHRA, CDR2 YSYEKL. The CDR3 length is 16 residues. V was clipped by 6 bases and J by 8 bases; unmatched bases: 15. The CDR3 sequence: CASRTTRGGAVDEQFF. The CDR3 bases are TGCGCCAGCAGAACAACACGGGGGGGGGCGGTGGATGAGCAGTTCTTC.

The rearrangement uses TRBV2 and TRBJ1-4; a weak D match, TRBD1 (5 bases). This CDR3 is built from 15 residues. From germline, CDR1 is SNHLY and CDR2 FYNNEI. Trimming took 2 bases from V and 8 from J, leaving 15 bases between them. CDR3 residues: CASSEIGQGREKLFF. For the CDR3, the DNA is TGTGCCAGCAGTGAAATTGGGCAGGGAAGGGAAAAACTGTTTTTT.

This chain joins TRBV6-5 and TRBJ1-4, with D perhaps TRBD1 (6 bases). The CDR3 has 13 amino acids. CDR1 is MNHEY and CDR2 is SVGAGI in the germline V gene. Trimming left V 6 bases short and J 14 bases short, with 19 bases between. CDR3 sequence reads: CASSRGQPISLFF. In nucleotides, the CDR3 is TGTGCCAGCAGCAGAGGACAGCCTATTAGTCTGTTTTTT.

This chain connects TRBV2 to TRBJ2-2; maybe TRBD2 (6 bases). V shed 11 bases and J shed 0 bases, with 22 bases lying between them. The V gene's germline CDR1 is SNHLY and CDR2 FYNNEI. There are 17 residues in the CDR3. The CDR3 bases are TGTGCCCCCACGGGCGGGAATAAGCACGCGAACACCGGGGAGCTGTTTTTT. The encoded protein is CAPTGGNKHANTGELFF. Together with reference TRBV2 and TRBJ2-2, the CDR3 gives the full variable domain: EPEVTQTPSHQVTQMGQEVILRCVPISNHLYFYWYRQILGQKVEFLVSFYNNEISEKSEIFDDQFSVERPDGSNFTLKIRSTKLEDSAMYFCAPTGGNKHANTGELFFGEGSRLTVL.

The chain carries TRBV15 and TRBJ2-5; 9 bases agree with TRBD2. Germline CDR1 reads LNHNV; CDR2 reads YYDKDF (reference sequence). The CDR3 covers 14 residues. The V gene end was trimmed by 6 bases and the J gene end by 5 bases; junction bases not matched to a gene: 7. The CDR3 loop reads CATREAGGGETQYF. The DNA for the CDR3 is TGTGCCACCAGGGAAGCGGGAGGAGGGGAGACCCAGTACTTC.

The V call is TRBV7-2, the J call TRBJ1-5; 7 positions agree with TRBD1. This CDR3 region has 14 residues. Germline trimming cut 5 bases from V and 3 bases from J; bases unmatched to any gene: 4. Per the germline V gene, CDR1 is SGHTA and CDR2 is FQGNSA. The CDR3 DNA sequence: TGTGCCAGCAGCCAGGGACAGCACAATCAGCCCCAGCATTTT. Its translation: CASSQGQHNQPQHF.

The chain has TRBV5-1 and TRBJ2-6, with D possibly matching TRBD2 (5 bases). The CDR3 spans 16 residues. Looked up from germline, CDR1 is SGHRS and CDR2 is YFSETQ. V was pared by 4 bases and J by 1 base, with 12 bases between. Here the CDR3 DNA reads TGCGCCAGCAGCCCCCTTCGGGATTCTGGGGCCAACGTCCTGACTTTC. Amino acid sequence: CASSPLRDSGANVLTF.

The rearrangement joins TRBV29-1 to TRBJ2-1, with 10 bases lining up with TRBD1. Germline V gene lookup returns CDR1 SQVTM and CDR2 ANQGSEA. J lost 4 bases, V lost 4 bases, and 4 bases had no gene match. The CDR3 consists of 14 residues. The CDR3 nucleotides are TGCAGCGTTGCCGGGACAGGGGTTTACAATGAGCAGTTCTTC. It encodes CSVAGTGVYNEQFF.

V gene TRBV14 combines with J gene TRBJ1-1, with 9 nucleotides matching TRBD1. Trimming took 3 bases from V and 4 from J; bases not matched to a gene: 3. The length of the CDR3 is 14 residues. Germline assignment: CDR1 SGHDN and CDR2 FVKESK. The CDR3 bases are TGTGCCAGCAGCCACGGACAGGGGACCACTGAAGCTTTCTTT. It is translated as CASSHGQGTTEAFF.

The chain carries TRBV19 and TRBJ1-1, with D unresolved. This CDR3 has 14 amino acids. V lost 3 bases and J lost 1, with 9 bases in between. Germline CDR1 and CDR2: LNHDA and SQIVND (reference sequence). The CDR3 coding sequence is TGTGCCAGTAGTATGCAGGTTGCGAACACTGAAGCTTTCTTT. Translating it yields CASSMQVANTEAFF.

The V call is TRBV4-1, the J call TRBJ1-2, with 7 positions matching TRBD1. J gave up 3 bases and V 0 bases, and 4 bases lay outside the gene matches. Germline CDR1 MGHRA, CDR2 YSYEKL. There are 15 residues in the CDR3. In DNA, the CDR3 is TGCGCCAGCAGCCAAGAAACAGGGGATTACTATGGCTACACCTTC. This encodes CASSQETGDYYGYTF.

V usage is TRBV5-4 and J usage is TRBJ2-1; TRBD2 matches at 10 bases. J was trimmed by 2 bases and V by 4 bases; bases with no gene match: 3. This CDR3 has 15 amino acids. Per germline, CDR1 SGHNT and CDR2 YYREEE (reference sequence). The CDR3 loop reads CASSSGGAAYNEQFF. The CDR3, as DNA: TGTGCCAGCAGCAGCGGGGGGGCCGCCTACAATGAGCAGTTCTTC.

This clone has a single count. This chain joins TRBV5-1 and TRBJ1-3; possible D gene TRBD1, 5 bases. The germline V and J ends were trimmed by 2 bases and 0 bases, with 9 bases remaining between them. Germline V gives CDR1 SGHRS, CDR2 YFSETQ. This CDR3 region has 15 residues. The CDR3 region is CASSFDSPSGNTIYF. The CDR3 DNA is TGCGCCAGCAGCTTCGACAGCCCCTCTGGAAACACCATATATTTT.

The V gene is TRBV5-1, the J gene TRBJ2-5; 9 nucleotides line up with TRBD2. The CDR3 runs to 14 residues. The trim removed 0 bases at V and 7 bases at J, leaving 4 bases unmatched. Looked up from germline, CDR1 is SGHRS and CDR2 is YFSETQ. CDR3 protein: CASSLGGGDVTQYF. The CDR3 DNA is TGCGCCAGCAGCTTGGGCGGGGGGGACGTGACCCAGTACTTC. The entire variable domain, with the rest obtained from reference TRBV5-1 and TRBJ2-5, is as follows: KAGVTQTPRYLIKTRGQQVTLSCSPISGHRSVSWYQQTPGQGLQFLFEYFSETQRNKGNFPGRFSGRQFSNSRSEMNVSTLELGDSALYLCASSLGGGDVTQYFGPGTRLLVL.

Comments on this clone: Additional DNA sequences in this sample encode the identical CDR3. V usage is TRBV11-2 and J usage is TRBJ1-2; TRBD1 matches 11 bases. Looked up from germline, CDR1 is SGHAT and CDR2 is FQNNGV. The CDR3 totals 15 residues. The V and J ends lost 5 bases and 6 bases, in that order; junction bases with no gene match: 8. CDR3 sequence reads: CASSAGTGGLNGYTF. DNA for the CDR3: TGTGCCAGCAGCGCCGGGACAGGGGGGCTTAATGGCTACACCTTC.